The clone carrying this T cell receptor beta chain was counted between two and nine times. A single record per CDR3 protein comes from TCRdb applying MiXCR to the RT-PCR reads. The table records about 700,000 distinct CDR3 sequences, over 12% of them present only once. The trim removed 5 bases at V and 5 bases at J, leaving 5 bases unmatched. The germline CDR1 and CDR2 sequences are MNHEY and SVGEGT. This CDR3 is 13 amino acids long. The source of this sequence is a female donor in good health, serving as a healthy control. The rearrangement links TRBV6-2 or TRBV6-3 to TRBJ1-1; 7 bases are shared with TRBD1. Input material: memory CD4+ T cells from blood. The CDR3 loop is CASSDRVITEAFF. In DNA form, the CDR3 reads TGTGCCAGCAGTGACAGGGTAATAACTGAAGCTTTCTTT.